One and the same sample provided the 20 T cell receptor beta chains below, sequenced in a study of beta chain features in type 1 diabetes. The whole isolated RNA underwent reverse transcription, so sequencing captured expressed TCRB transcripts. TCRdb's copy holds only in-frame clones and misses some; the assay was immunoSEQ multiplex PCR. Of around 340,000 clones in the sample, about 18% are singletons; the top ten hold approximately 0.046%. Material for sequencing was naive CD4+ T cells from blood. The receptors stem from a woman between 18 and 29 years old in good health.

The chain uses TRBV5-1 and TRBJ1-5; D gene ambiguous. V lost 0 bases, J lost 5 bases, and 6 bases lay in between. There are 13 residues in the CDR3. CDR1 and CDR2 from the germline V gene are SGHRS and YFSETQ. DNA for the CDR3: TGCGCCAGCAGCTTGGAACAAGATCAGCCCCAGCATTTT. Translation gives CASSLEQDQPQHF.

This clone was picked up a small number of times. The chain combines TRBV11-2 with TRBJ2-3; D ambiguous. V shed 1 base and J shed 6 bases, with 5 bases lying between them. Germline CDR1 SGHAT, CDR2 FQNNGV. The CDR3 has 12 amino acids. The CDR3 region has the DNA TGTGCCAGCAGCTTAGTATCGGATACGCAGTATTTT. Its translation: CASSLVSDTQYF.

In this sample, this clone turned up a few times. CDR3 in DNA: TGTGCCAGCAGCCCTAACACAGGGCTTAGCTCCTACAATGAGCAGTTCTTC. Translating gives CASSPNTGLSSYNEQFF. V is TRBV5-5 and J is TRBJ2-1; D is perhaps TRBD1 (6 bases). The CDR3 spans 17 residues. Trimming took off 4 bases at V and 0 bases at J, with 17 bases between the two ends. Germline values: CDR1 SGHKS, CDR2 YYEKEE (reference sequence).

V gene TRBV10-3 combines with J gene TRBJ2-5, with 14 bases lining up with TRBD2. The germline CDR1 and CDR2 sequences are ENHRY and SYGVKD. J gave up 1 base and V 4 bases, and 11 bases lay outside the gene matches. This CDR3 region has 19 residues. The CDR3 region has the DNA TGTGCCATCAGTGCTGCTCCGGGACTAGCGGGGGATTCCCAAGAGACCCAGTACTTC. Translating gives CAISAAPGLAGDSQETQYF.

The chain has TRBV30 and TRBJ2-7; tentatively, D is TRBD1 (5 bases). CDR3 length: 12 residues. V was pared by 0 bases and J by 5 bases, with 8 bases between. The germline V gene has CDR1 GTSNPN and CDR2 SVGIG (reference sequence). CDR3 DNA: TGTGCCTGGAGTGTGGGGCAGGACGAGCAGTACTTC. Translation gives CAWSVGQDEQYF.

The chain employs TRBV7-9 and TRBJ2-7; 8 nucleotides line up with TRBD2. Germline V CDR1 and CDR2: SEHNR, FQNEAQ (reference sequence). V was pared by 1 base and J by 6 bases, with 5 bases of the junction left unmatched. The CDR3 runs to 14 residues. The CDR3 loop reads CASSLVREDREQYF. The CDR3 region has the DNA TGTGCCAGCAGCTTAGTGCGGGAGGATCGCGAGCAGTACTTC.

This clone has only a few counts. CDR3 nucleotide sequence: TGTGCCAGCAGCTTGGCACCAGTCGACTATGGCTACACCTTC. It encodes CASSLAPVDYGYTF. V and J are TRBV5-6 and TRBJ1-2; unclear D gene. The CDR3 spans 14 residues. Trimming pared 0 bases from V and 3 bases from J, leaving 9 bases between. Germline V gene lookup returns CDR1 SGHDT and CDR2 YYEEEE.

The V gene is TRBV18, the J gene TRBJ1-1; D gene unclear. In germline, CDR1 is KGHSH, CDR2 LQKENI. CDR3 length: 15 residues. With 3 bases removed from V and 4 bases from J, the gap between germline ends came to 15 bases. This CDR3 reads CASSPGLEGSTEAFF. In DNA form, the CDR3 reads TGTGCCAGCTCACCCGGGTTGGAAGGGAGCACTGAAGCTTTCTTT.

V gene TRBV18 combines with J gene TRBJ1-1; 7 nucleotides match TRBD1. CDR1 and CDR2 (germline): KGHSH, LQKENI. The CDR3 is 13 amino acids. With 6 bases clipped from V and 1 base from J, the junction kept 2 bases outside the gene matches. DNA for the CDR3: TGTGCCAGCTCGGGGACAGCGAACACTGAAGCTTTCTTT. Its protein product is CASSGTANTEAFF.

This chain uses TRBV2 with TRBJ1-6, with 7 bases lining up with TRBD1. Germline V gene lookup returns CDR1 SNHLY and CDR2 FYNNEI. The CDR3 totals 15 residues. V lost 4 bases, J lost 7 bases, and 7 bases stayed unmatched. The CDR3 DNA sequence: TGTGCCAGCAGTGGCCGACAGGGTTCGAATTCACCCCTCCACTTT. It is translated as CASSGRQGSNSPLHF. The full variable domain, completed using reference TRBV2 and TRBJ1-6, is EPEVTQTPSHQVTQMGQEVILRCVPISNHLYFYWYRQILGQKVEFLVSFYNNEISEKSEIFDDQFSVERPDGSNFTLKIRSTKLEDSAMYFCASSGRQGSNSPLHFGNGTRLTVT.

The V gene is TRBV4-1, the J gene TRBJ2-1; 10 positions match TRBD1. Germline values: CDR1 MGHRA, CDR2 YSYEKL. The CDR3 consists of 15 residues. The V gene end was trimmed by 7 bases and the J gene end by 9 bases; junction bases not matched to a gene: 12. The DNA of the CDR3 is TGCGCCAGCACCCCCCCCGGGACAGGGGAGCGTGAGCAGTTCTTC. Its protein is CASTPPGTGEREQFF.

J is TRBJ2-6 and V is TRBV4-3; the match to TRBD1 covers 8 bases. Trimming removed 0 bases from V and 11 bases from J; junction bases left unmatched: 12. The germline CDR1 and CDR2 sequences are LGHNA and YSLEER. CDR3 size: 17 residues. As DNA, the CDR3 is TGCGCCAGCAGCCAAGAGCCAGTAGGACAGGGCGTTTACGTCCTGACTTTC. Residues: CASSQEPVGQGVYVLTF.

This clone was found a few times. This chain uses TRBV14 with TRBJ1-2, with a weak D call TRBD1 (5 bases). The germline CDR1 and CDR2 sequences are SGHDN and FVKESK. The CDR3 totals 13 residues. The V end was cut by 4 bases, the J end by 8 bases, with 14 bases between. The chain's CDR3 is CASSPQGAGGYTF. As DNA, the CDR3 is TGTGCCAGCAGCCCCCAGGGCGCTGGAGGCTACACCTTC.

This clone was recorded a few times. V and J are TRBV7-9 and TRBJ2-7, with D possibly matching TRBD2 (5 bases). CDR1 and CDR2 (germline): SEHNR, FQNEAQ (reference sequence). V lost 4 bases, J lost 0 bases, and 10 bases lay in between. This CDR3 spans 14 amino acids. CDR3: CASSSAGDSYEQYF. The CDR3 DNA reads as TGTGCCAGCAGCTCCGCCGGGGACTCCTACGAGCAGTACTTC.

This clone appeared a few times. The V gene is TRBV5-6, the J gene TRBJ1-2, with no clear D. CDR1 SGHDT and CDR2 YYEEEE come from the germline V gene. This CDR3 contains 14 residues. Trimming removed 1 base at V and 8 bases at J, with 15 bases between. CDR3 residues: CASSLKRKPRGYTF. For the CDR3, the DNA is TGTGCCAGCAGCTTGAAAAGGAAACCTAGGGGCTACACCTTC.

V and J are TRBV6-6 and TRBJ1-5; tentative D call: TRBD1 (5 bases). This CDR3 comprises 14 residues. V shed 7 bases and J shed 3 bases, with 13 bases lying between them. Per the germline V gene, CDR1 is MNHNY and CDR2 is SVGAGI (reference sequence). The CDR3 DNA reads TGTGCCAGCATTAGTAAGGGGATCAATCAGCCCCAGCATTTT. It specifies CASISKGINQPQHF.

This clone was counted only a few times. The V call is TRBV25-1, the J call TRBJ1-4; no definite D call. The CDR3 is 14 residues long. V dropped 3 bases and J dropped 8 bases, with 13 bases sitting between them. CDR1 and CDR2 from the germline V gene are MGHDK and SYGVNS. As DNA, the CDR3 is TGTGCCAGCAGTGACGGCACCCGGAGGGAAAAACTGTTTTTT. Translated: CASSDGTRREKLFF.

The chain carries TRBV21-1 and TRBJ1-3. TRBV21-1 is a documented pseudogene. CDR3 length: 12 amino acids. DNA for the CDR3: TGTGCCAGCTATCGGGCTGGAAACACCATATATTTT. This sequence encodes CASYRAGNTIYF.

This clone was counted only a few times. The J gene is TRBJ2-2, the V gene TRBV7-9; 12 bases are shared with TRBD2. In germline, CDR1 is SEHNR, CDR2 FQNEAQ (reference sequence). This CDR3 contains 16 residues. J was trimmed by 4 bases and V by 5 bases; bases with no gene match: 5. The CDR3, as DNA: TGTGCCAGCAGCCATGGACTAGCGGGAAGCACCGGGGAGCTGTTTTTT. It is translated as CASSHGLAGSTGELFF.

The chain combines TRBV9 with TRBJ2-7; 9 bases align to TRBD1. Germline CDR1 reads SGDLS; CDR2 reads YYNGEE. This CDR3 is 15 amino acids long. The V and J ends lost 4 bases and 3 bases, in that order; junction bases with no gene match: 8. The CDR3 region is CASSPSGTGIYEQYF. CDR3 sequence (DNA): TGTGCCAGCAGCCCATCCGGGACAGGGATCTACGAGCAGTACTTC.